This T cell receptor (beta chain) was identified in a study of T cell responses to AZD1222 COVID-19 vaccine. Turning to the study itself: Analyses pooled second doses at about 4 or about 12 weeks.

Produced via immunoSEQ multiplex PCR; TCRdb's table is partial and in-frame only. The sample consists of fewer than 120,000 clones, about nine tenths of them appearing once. Germline values: CDR1 SEHNR, CDR2 FQNEAQ (reference sequence). The length of the CDR3 is 15 residues. J was trimmed by 2 bases and V by 2 bases; bases with no gene match: 0. With respect to this clone: Antigen: not known.

General study findings and limits: None of the repertoires were sampled until the peak T cell response had passed.

This chain connects TRBV7-9 to TRBJ2-1, with TRBD2 matching over 10 bases. The clonotype was recovered from an adult in good health. The source material was peripheral blood, sampled on day 0 of AZD1222 vaccination. The CDR3 DNA is TGTGCCAGCAGCTTACTAGCGGGGGCCTACAATGAGCAGTTCTTC. Amino acids: CASSLLAGAYNEQFF.